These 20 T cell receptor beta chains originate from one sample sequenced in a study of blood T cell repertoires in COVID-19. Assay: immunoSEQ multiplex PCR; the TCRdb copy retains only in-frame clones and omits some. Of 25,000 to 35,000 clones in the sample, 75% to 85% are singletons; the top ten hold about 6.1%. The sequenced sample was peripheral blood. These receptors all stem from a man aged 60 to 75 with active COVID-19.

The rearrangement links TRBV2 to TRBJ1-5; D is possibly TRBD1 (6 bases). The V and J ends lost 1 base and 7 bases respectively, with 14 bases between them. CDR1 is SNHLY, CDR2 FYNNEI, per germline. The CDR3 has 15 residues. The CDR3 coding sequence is TGTGCCAGCAGTGAAGAGGGGTTGGGGGCGCAGCCCCAGCATTTT. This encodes CASSEEGLGAQPQHF.

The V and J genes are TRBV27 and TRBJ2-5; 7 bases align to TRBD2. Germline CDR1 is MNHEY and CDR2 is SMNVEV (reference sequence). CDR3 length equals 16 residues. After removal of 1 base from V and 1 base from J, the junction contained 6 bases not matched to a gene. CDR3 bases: TGTGCCAGCAGTTTATTTTCTAGCGGTCCCCAAGAGACCCAGTACTTC. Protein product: CASSLFSSGPQETQYF.

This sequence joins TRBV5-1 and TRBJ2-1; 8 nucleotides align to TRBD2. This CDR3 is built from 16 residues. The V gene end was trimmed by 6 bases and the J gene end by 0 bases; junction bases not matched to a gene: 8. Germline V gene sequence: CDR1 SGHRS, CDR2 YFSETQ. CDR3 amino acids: CASTPPSGSSYNEQFF. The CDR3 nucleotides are TGCGCCAGCACCCCCCCGAGCGGGAGCTCCTACAATGAGCAGTTCTTC.

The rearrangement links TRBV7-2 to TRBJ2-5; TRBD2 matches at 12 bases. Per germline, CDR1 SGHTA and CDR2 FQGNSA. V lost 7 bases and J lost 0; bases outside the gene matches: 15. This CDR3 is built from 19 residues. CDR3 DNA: TGTGCCAGCAACCCGCTAGCGGGAGGGCCCGGGGTGTACCAAGAGACCCAGTACTTC. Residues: CASNPLAGGPGVYQETQYF.

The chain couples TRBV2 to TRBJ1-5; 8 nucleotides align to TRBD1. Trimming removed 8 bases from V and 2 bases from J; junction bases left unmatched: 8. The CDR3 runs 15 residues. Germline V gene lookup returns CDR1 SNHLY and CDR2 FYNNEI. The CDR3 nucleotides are TGTGCCAGCGCACAGGGGGAGATCGGCAATCAGCCCCAGCATTTT. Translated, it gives CASAQGEIGNQPQHF.

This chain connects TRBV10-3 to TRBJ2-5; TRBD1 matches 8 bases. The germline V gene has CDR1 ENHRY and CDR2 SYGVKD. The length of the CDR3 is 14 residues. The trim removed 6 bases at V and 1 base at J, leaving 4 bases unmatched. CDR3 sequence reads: CAIRPDRGQETQYF. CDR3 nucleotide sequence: TGTGCCATCAGACCAGACAGGGGCCAAGAGACCCAGTACTTC.

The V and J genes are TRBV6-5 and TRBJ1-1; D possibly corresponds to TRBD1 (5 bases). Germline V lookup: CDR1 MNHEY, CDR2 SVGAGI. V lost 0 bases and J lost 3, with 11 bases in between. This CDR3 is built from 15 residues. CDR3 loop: CASSYSTRADTEAFF. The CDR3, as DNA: TGTGCCAGCAGTTACTCGACCAGGGCGGACACTGAAGCTTTCTTT.

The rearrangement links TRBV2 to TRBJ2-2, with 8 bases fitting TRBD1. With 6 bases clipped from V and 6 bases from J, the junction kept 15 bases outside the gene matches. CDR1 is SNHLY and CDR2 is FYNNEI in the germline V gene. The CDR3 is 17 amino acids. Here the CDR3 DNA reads TGTGCCAGCAGGACAGGGGCCAGCGGACGGAGGTCCGGGGAGCTGTTTTTT. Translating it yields CASRTGASGRRSGELFF. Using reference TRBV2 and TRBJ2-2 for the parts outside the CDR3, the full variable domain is EPEVTQTPSHQVTQMGQEVILRCVPISNHLYFYWYRQILGQKVEFLVSFYNNEISEKSEIFDDQFSVERPDGSNFTLKIRSTKLEDSAMYFCASRTGASGRRSGELFFGEGSRLTVL.

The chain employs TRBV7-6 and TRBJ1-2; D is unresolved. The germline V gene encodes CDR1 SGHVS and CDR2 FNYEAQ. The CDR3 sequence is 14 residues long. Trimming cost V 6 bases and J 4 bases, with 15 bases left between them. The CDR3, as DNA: TGTGCCAGCAGGGTAGGAGGTTGGACCTATGGCTACACCTTC. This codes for CASRVGGWTYGYTF.

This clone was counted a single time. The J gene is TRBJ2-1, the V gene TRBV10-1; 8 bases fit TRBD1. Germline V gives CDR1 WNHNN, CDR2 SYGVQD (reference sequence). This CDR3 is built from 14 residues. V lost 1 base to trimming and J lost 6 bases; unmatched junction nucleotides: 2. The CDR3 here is CASSEWTGPNEQFF. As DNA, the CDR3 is TGCGCCAGCAGTGAGTGGACAGGGCCCAATGAGCAGTTCTTC.

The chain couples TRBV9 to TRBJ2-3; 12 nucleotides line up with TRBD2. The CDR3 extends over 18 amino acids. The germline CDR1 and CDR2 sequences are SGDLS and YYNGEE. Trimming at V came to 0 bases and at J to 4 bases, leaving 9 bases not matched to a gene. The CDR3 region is CASSVGRLAGVGADTQYF. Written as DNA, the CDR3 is TGTGCCAGCAGCGTAGGAAGACTAGCGGGAGTTGGGGCAGATACGCAGTATTTT.

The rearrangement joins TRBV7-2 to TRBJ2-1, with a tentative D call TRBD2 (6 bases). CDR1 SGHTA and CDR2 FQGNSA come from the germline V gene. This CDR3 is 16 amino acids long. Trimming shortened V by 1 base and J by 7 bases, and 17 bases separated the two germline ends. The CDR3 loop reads CASSLDGASEGNEQFF. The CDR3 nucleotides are TGTGCCAGCAGCTTAGACGGTGCTAGCGAGGGGAATGAGCAGTTCTTC.

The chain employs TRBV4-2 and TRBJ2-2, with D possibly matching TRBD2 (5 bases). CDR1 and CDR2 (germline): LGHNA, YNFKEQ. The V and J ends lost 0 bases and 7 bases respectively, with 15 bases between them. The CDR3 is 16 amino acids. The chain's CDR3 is CASSQDTGLYIGELFF. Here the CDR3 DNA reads TGTGCCAGCAGCCAAGATACGGGATTATACATCGGGGAGCTGTTTTTT.

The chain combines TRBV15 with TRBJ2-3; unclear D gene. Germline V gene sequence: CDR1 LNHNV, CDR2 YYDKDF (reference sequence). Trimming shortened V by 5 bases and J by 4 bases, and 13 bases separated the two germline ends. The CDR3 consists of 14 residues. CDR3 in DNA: TGTGCCACCAGCGTAGCCACCCCGCCAGATACGCAGTATTTT. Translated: CATSVATPPDTQYF.

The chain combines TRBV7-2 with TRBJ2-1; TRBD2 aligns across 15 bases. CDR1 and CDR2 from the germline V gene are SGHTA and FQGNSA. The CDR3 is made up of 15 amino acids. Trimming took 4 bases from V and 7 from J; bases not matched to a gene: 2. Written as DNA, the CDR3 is TGTGCCAGCAGCTATGGACTAGCGGGAGGGAATGAGCAGTTCTTC. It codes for CASSYGLAGGNEQFF.

CDR3 in amino acids: CASSQPGGNYGYTF. The CDR3, as DNA: TGTGCCAGCTCACAACCAGGGGGCAACTATGGCTACACCTTC. The chain links TRBV18 to TRBJ1-2, with TRBD1 identical over 8 bases. The V gene's germline CDR1 is KGHSH and CDR2 LQKENI. The length of the CDR3 is 14 residues. The trim removed 4 bases at V and 2 bases at J, leaving 3 bases unmatched.

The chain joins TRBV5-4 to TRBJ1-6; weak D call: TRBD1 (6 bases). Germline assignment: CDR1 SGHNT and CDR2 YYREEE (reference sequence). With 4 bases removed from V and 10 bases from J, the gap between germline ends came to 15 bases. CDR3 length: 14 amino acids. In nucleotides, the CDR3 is TGTGCCAGCAGCCCGACAGGATTAAACTCACCCCTCCACTTT. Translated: CASSPTGLNSPLHF.

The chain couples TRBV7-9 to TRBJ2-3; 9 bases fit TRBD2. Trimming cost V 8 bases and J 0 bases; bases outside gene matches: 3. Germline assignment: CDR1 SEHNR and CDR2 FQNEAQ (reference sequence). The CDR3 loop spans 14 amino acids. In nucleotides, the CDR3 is TGTGCCAGCCTCGCGGGGGGGAGCACAGATACGCAGTATTTT. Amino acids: CASLAGGSTDTQYF.

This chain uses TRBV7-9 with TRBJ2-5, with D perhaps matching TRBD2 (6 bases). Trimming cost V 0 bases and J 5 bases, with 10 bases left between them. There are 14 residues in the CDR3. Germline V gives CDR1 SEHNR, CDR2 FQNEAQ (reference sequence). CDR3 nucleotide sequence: TGTGCCAGCAGCTTAGCTGGTGGGGGGGAGACCCAGTACTTC. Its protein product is CASSLAGGGETQYF.

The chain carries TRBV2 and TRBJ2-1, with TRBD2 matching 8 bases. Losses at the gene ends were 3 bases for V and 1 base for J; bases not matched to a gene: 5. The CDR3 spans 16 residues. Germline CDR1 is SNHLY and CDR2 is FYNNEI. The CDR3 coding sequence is TGTGCCAGCAGTGATCAAGCGGGAGTTTCCTACAATGAGCAGTTCTTC. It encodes CASSDQAGVSYNEQFF.